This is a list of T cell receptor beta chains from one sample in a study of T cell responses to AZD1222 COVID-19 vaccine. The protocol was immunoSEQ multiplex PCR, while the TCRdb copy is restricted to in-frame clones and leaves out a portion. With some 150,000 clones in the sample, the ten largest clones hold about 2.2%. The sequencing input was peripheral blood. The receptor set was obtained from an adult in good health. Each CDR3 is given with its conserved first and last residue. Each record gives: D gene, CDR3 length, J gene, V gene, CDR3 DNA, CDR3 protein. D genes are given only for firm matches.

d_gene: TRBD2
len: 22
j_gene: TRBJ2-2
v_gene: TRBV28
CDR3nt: TGTGCCAGCAGTTTAGTTTGGTTTGGACGAGATGAAAGCGGGGGGAACACCGGGGAGCTGTTTTTT
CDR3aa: CASSLVWFGRDESGGNTGELFF

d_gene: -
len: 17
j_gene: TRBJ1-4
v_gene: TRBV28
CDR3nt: TGTGCCAGCAGCCCCCCGCCCGGCAGACCGATGCGTGAAAAACTGTTTTTT
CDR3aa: CASSPPPGRPMREKLFF

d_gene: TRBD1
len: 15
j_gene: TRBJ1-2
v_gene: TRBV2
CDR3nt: TGTGCCAGCAGTGATAGATCGGGACAGCTCTATGGCTACACCTTC
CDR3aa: CASSDRSGQLYGYTF

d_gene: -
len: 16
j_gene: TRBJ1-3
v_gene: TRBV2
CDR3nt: TGTGCCAGCAGCGACTCGCGCTTTAGGTGGGGAAACACCATATATTTT
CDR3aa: CASSDSRFRWGNTIYF

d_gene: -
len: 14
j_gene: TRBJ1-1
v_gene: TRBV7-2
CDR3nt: TGTGCCAGCAGCTTGGGGGGAGGGAACACTGAAGCTTTCTTT
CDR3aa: CASSLGGGNTEAFF

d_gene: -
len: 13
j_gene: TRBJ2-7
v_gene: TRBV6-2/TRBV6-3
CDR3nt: TGTGCCAGCAGTTATAGACTCGAAGGCGAGCAGTACTTC
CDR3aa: CASSYRLEGEQYF

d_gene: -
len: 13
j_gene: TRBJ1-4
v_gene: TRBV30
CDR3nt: TGTGCCTGGAGTCCTGACGGGATCGAAAAACTGTTTTTT
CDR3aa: CAWSPDGIEKLFF

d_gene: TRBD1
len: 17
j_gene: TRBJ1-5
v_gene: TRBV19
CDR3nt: TGTGCCAGTAGTACACCCCCCGGGACAGGGGGAGGTCAGCCCCAGCATTTT
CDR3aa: CASSTPPGTGGGQPQHF

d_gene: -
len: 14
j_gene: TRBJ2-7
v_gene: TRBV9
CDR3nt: TGTGCCAGCAGCGTAGGGCACCTAGGCTACGAGCAGTACTTC
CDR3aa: CASSVGHLGYEQYF

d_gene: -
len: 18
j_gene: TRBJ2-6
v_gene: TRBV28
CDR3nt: TGTGCCAGCAGTCTTTCTCAACAGGCGAACTCTGGGGCCAACGTCCTGACTTTC
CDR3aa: CASSLSQQANSGANVLTF

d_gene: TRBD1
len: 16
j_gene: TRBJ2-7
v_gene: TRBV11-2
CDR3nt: TGTGCCAGCAGCTTAGTGGCAGGGGGCACTACCTACGAGCAGTACTTC
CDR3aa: CASSLVAGGTTYEQYF

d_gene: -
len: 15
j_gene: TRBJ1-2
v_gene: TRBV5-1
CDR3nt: TGCGCCAGCAGCTTGGAAGTCGTGAAGGGCGATGGCTACACCTTC
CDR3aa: CASSLEVVKGDGYTF

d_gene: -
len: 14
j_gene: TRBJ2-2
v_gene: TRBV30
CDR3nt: TGTGCCTGGAGTGTAGGGGGTAGTACCGGGGAGCTGTTTTTT
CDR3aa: CAWSVGGSTGELFF

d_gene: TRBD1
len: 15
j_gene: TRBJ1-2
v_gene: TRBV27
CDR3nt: TGTGCCAGCAGTCCCACAGGGGGCTATTTTTATGGCTACACCTTC
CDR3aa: CASSPTGGYFYGYTF

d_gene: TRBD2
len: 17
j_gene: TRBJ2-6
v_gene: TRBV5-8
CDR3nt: TGTGCCAGCAGCTCCGGGACTAGCGGGTCTGGGGCCAACGTCCTGACTTTC
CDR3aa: CASSSGTSGSGANVLTF

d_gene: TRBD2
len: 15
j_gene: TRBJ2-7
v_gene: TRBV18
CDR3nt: TGTGCCACCCGGGGGAGCGGGGGGTTATCCTACGAGCAGTACTTC
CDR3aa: CATRGSGGLSYEQYF

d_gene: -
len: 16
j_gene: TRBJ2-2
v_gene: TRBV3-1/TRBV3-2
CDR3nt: TGTGCCAGCAGCCAAGATGCGCGGGGGCTCGCCGGGGAGCTGTTTTTT
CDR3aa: CASSQDARGLAGELFF

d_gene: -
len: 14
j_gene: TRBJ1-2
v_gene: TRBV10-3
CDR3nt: TGTGCCATCAGTCCGGAGGGGGGGAACTATGGCTACACCTTC
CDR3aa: CAISPEGGNYGYTF

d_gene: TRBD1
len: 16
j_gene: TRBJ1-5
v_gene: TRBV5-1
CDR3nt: TGCGCCAGCAGCCCTGGGACAGGGAACCAGGATCAGCCCCAGCATTTT
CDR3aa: CASSPGTGNQDQPQHF

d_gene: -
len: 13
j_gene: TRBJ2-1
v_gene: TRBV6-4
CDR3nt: TGTGCCAGCAGTTCGACTCAACCTGGGGAGCAGTTCTTC
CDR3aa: CASSSTQPGEQFF

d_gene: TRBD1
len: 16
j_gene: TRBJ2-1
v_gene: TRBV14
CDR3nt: TGTGCCAGCAGCCCTATCGGACAGGGTCGGGGAAATGAGCAGTTCTTC
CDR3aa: CASSPIGQGRGNEQFF

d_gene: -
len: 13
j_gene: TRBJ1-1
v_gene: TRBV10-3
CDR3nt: TGTGCCATCAGTGAAAGGGTTGGGGATTCAGCTTTCTTT
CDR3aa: CAISERVGDSAFF

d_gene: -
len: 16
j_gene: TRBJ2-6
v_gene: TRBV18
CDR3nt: TGTGCCAGCTCACCCAATACGAGGGTTGGGGCCAACGTCCTGACTTTC
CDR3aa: CASSPNTRVGANVLTF

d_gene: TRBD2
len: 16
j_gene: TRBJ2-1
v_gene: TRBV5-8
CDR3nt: TGTGCCAGCAGCATTGAGGGGCTAGCGGACGACAATGAGCAGTTCTTC
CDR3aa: CASSIEGLADDNEQFF

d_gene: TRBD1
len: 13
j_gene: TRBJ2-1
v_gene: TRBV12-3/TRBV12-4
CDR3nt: TGTGCCAGCAGTACCCAGGGGGAGTCGTGGCAGTTCTTC
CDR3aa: CASSTQGESWQFF

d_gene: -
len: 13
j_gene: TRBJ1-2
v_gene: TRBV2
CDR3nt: TGTGCCAGCAGTAACGACAATAACTATGGCTACACCTTC
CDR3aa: CASSNDNNYGYTF

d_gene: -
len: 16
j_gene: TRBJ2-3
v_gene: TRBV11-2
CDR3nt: TGTGCCAGCAGCCCCCCGGGGGGCAGGGGCACAGATACGCAGTATTTT
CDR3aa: CASSPPGGRGTDTQYF

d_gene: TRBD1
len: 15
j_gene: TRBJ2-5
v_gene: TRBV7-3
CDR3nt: TGTGCCAGCGGTACTGGACAGGGGCCCCAAGAGACCCAGTACTTC
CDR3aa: CASGTGQGPQETQYF

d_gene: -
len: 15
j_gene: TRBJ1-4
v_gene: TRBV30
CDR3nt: TGTGCCTGGAGTGTATCCGGGGGGGCAGGAGAAAAACTGTTTTTT
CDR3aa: CAWSVSGGAGEKLFF

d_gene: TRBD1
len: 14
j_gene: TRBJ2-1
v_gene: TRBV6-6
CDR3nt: TGTGCCAGCCGACAGGGGGCTTTGGGCAATGAGCAGTTCTTC
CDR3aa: CASRQGALGNEQFF

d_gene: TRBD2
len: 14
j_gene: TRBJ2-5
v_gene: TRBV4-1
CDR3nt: TGCGCCAGCAGACTGACTAGCGGCCAAGAGACCCAGTACTTC
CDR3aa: CASRLTSGQETQYF

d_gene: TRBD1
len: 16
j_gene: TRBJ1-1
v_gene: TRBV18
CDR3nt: TGTGCCAGCTCACCCCTGGGACAGGCAAAGAACACTGAAGCTTTCTTT
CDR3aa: CASSPLGQAKNTEAFF

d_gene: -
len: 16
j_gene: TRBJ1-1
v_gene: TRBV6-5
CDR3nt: TGTGCCAGCAGTTACGAGGGGGTGTTAAGTGGGGCTGAAGCTTTCTTT
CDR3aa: CASSYEGVLSGAEAFF

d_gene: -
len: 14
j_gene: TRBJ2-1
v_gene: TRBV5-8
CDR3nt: TGTGCCAGCAGCTTATACCCCCAACTAGTGGAGCAGTTCTTC
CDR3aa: CASSLYPQLVEQFF

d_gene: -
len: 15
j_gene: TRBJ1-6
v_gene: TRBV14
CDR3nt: TGTGCCAGCAGCCGCACATGGGCCTATAATTCACCCCTCCACTTT
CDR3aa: CASSRTWAYNSPLHF

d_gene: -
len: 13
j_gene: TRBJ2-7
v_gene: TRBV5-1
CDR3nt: TGCGCCAGCAGCGGGTTCCCCTCCTACGAGCAGTACTTC
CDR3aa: CASSGFPSYEQYF

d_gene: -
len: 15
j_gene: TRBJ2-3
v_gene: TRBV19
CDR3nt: TGTGCCAGTAGTGTGGACACGGAGCGTAGGGATACGCAGTATTTT
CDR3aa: CASSVDTERRDTQYF

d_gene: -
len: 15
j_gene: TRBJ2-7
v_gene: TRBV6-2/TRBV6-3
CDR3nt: TGTGCCAGCAGTTACTCGAAGAGGGTAGTCTACGAGCAGTACTTC
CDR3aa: CASSYSKRVVYEQYF

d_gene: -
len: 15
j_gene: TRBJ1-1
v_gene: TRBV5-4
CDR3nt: TGTGCCAGCAGCTTCGGGTCCACGTGGGACACTGAAGCTTTCTTT
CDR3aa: CASSFGSTWDTEAFF

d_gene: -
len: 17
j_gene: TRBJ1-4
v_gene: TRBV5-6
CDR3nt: TGTGCCAGCAGCTCCAACTTAAATATCGCAACTAATGAAAAACTGTTTTTT
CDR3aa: CASSSNLNIATNEKLFF

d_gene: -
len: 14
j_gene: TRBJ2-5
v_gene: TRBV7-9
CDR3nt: TGTGCCAGCAGCACGGGACGGCTAAAAGAGACCCAGTACTTC
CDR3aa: CASSTGRLKETQYF

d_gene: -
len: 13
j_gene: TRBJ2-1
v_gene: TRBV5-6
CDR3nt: TGTGCCAGCAGCTTGCTCCCGGGACCCCGGGAGTTCTTC
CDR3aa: CASSLLPGPREFF

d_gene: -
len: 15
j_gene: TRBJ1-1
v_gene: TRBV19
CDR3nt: TGTGCCAGTAGTATAGTTTCACAGGGGAACACTGAAGCTTTCTTT
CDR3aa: CASSIVSQGNTEAFF

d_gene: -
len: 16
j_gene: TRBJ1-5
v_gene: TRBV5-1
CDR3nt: TGCGCCAGCAGCTTGGCCGTCGCAGACTATCCGAGGCCCCAGCATTTT
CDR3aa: CASSLAVADYPRPQHF

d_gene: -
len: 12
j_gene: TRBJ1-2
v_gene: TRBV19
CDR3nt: TGTGCCAGTAAGGGGGACCCCTATGGCTACACCTTC
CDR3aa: CASKGDPYGYTF

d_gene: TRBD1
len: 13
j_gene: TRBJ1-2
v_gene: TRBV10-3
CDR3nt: TGTGCCATCAGTGATAAGGGGGCGTATGGCTACACCTTC
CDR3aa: CAISDKGAYGYTF

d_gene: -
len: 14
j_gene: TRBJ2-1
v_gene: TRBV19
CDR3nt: TGTGCCAGTAGTATCCGCGGACAGACTAATGAGCAGTTCTTC
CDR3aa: CASSIRGQTNEQFF

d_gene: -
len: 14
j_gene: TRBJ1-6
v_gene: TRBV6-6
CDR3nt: TGTGCCAGCACCCCGCTGGCGGAAAATTCACCCCTCCACTTT
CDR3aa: CASTPLAENSPLHF